This T cell receptor (beta chain) was observed in a study of graft-versus-host responses after intestinal transplantation. Study overall: Multivisceral, liver-intestinal, or isolated intestinal transplants were given to recipients. All recipients got anti-thymocyte globulin induction, then tacrolimus and steroids for approximately 3 years.

Method: immunoSEQ multiplex PCR; TCRdb's copy keeps in-frame clones and lacks some. This table holds around 19,000 clones, around 40% found once. Germline V lookup: CDR1 MNHEY, CDR2 SVGAGI. This CDR3 has 11 amino acids. Trimming stripped 5 bases from V and 4 bases from J, with 5 bases between. Investigators plated about 200,000 CFSE-labeled responder cells together with about 200,000 irradiated stimulator cells labeled with violet dye. The rearrangement joins TRBV6-5 to TRBJ2-5; D call uncertain. This TCR derives from a human patient who was an organ donor for intestinal transplantation. The material was alloreactive CD4+ T cells from a mixed lymphocyte reaction culture, obtained before transplantation. Subset reported: CFSE-low proliferating T cells sorted from approximately six-day pre-transplant mixed lymphocyte reaction (GvH or HvG direction). CDR3: CASSQIETQYF. For the CDR3, the DNA is TGTGCCAGCAGTCAAATAGAGACCCAGTACTTC.